This entry lists 22 T cell receptor beta chains sequenced from one sample in a study of shared clonotypes between healthy human individuals. Naive CD8 cells were CD45RO-negative, positively selected for CCR7, excluding terminally differentiated effector memory CD45RA+ cells. The protocol was immunoSEQ multiplex PCR, while the TCRdb copy is restricted to in-frame clones and leaves out a portion. The table includes about 2 million clones, roughly 95% detected once. Specimen: naive CD8+ T cells sorted from blood. The receptors here all came from a man younger than 35 in good health.

The chain has TRBV10-3 and TRBJ2-3; 8 nucleotides line up with TRBD1. From germline, CDR1 is ENHRY and CDR2 SYGVKD. The CDR3 has 16 residues. V was pared by 10 bases and J by 0 bases, with 12 bases of the junction left unmatched. The CDR3 loop is CASREGGTGSTDTQYF. The CDR3 DNA is TGTGCCAGTAGGGAAGGCGGGACAGGAAGCACAGATACGCAGTATTTT.

The chain uses TRBV5-6 and TRBJ2-7; D may be TRBD1 (6 bases). The germline CDR1 and CDR2 sequences are SGHDT and YYEEEE. V lost 2 bases and J 5 bases, leaving 14 bases between the germline ends. This CDR3 is built from 14 residues. The CDR3 is CASSFGRGIHEQYF. The CDR3 nucleotides read TGTGCCAGCAGCTTCGGCAGGGGAATACACGAGCAGTACTTC.

The rearrangement joins TRBV30 to TRBJ2-2; the D is unclear. Germline CDR1 GTSNPN, CDR2 SVGIG (reference sequence). The V end was cut by 0 bases, the J end by 5 bases, with 10 bases between. The CDR3 consists of 14 residues. The DNA of the CDR3 is TGTGCCTGGAGTGTTGGAATGGGGACCGGGGAGCTGTTTTTT. It encodes CAWSVGMGTGELFF.

Notes on this clone: Other nucleotide sequences in the sample specify the same CDR3. This chain connects TRBV6-1 to TRBJ1-2; unclear D gene. Germline CDR1 and CDR2: MNHNS and SASEGT. The germline V and J ends were trimmed by 1 base and 3 bases, with 6 bases remaining between them. The CDR3 has 13 residues. The CDR3 protein is CASSEGGDYGYTF. The CDR3, as DNA: TGTGCCAGCAGTGAAGGGGGTGACTATGGCTACACCTTC.

The chain is built from TRBV20-1 and TRBJ2-7; no clear D gene. Per germline, CDR1 DFQATT and CDR2 SNEGSKA (reference sequence). This CDR3 region has 11 residues. V was trimmed by 6 bases and J by 6 bases, leaving 12 bases between them. In nucleotides, the CDR3 is TGCAGTGCGGCCCTCGGTCCCGAGCAGTACTTC. Protein sequence: CSAALGPEQYF.

The rearrangement uses TRBV30 and TRBJ2-2; D perhaps matches TRBD1 (5 bases). V lost 4 bases, J lost 4 bases, and 16 bases lay in between. CDR1 and CDR2 from the germline V gene are GTSNPN and SVGIG (reference sequence). The CDR3 runs to 15 residues. The CDR3 sequence: CAWNPWPQGTGELFF. DNA for the CDR3: TGTGCCTGGAACCCCTGGCCCCAGGGCACCGGGGAGCTGTTTTTT.

This sequence joins TRBV5-1 and TRBJ2-1; unclear D gene. V lost 0 bases and J 3 bases, leaving 7 bases between the germline ends. This CDR3 comprises 14 residues. CDR1 is SGHRS, CDR2 YFSETQ, per germline. CDR3 sequence reads: CASSLAPNYNEQFF. DNA for the CDR3: TGCGCCAGCAGCTTGGCTCCCAACTACAATGAGCAGTTCTTC. Together with reference TRBV5-1 and TRBJ2-1, the CDR3 gives the full variable domain: KAGVTQTPRYLIKTRGQQVTLSCSPISGHRSVSWYQQTPGQGLQFLFEYFSETQRNKGNFPGRFSGRQFSNSRSEMNVSTLELGDSALYLCASSLAPNYNEQFFGPGTRLTVL.

V is TRBV19 and J is TRBJ2-4; D tentatively fits TRBD1 or TRBD2 (5 bases each). The length of the CDR3 is 14 residues. Germline lookup yields CDR1 LNHDA and CDR2 SQIVND (reference sequence). Deletions cut 3 bases from V and 3 bases from J, with 9 bases between. CDR3 region: CASSIRGRKNIQYF. CDR3 nucleotide sequence: TGTGCCAGTAGTATCCGGGGCCGCAAAAACATTCAGTACTTC.

J is TRBJ1-6 and V is TRBV4-1; D remains ambiguous. The CDR3 has 12 residues. The V end lost 4 bases, the J end lost 11 bases, and 9 bases lay between the germline ends. CDR1 MGHRA and CDR2 YSYEKL come from the germline V gene. The CDR3 spells CASSPNIAPLHF. DNA for the CDR3: TGCGCCAGCAGCCCTAACATCGCACCCCTCCACTTT.

Regarding this clone: This sample includes further DNA sequences coding for the same CDR3. This chain joins TRBV30 and TRBJ2-7; perhaps TRBD2 as D (6 bases). The germline CDR1 and CDR2 sequences are GTSNPN and SVGIG (reference sequence). V was trimmed by 5 bases and J by 6 bases, leaving 11 bases between them. CDR3 length: 11 residues. The CDR3 sequence: CAWGGGGEQYF. DNA for the CDR3: TGTGCCTGGGGGGGAGGTGGCGAGCAGTACTTC.

V usage is TRBV7-2 and J usage is TRBJ2-3, with a tentative D call TRBD2 (5 bases). Looked up from germline, CDR1 is SGHTA and CDR2 is FQGNSA. V was pared by 2 bases and J by 1 base, with 16 bases between. CDR3 length equals 17 residues. The CDR3 sequence is CASSLNRGFGGTDTQYF. The CDR3 DNA follows: TGTGCCAGCAGCTTAAACCGGGGTTTTGGAGGCACAGATACGCAGTATTTT.

Concerning this clone itself: Other nucleotide sequences from this sample produce the same CDR3. The genes are TRBV6-5 and TRBJ1-1, with D perhaps matching TRBD1 (5 bases). Germline V lookup: CDR1 MNHEY, CDR2 SVGAGI. The CDR3 has 13 residues. Trimming removed 4 bases at V and 1 base at J, with 7 bases between. The CDR3 sequence is CASSWGENTEAFF. DNA of the CDR3: TGTGCCAGCAGTTGGGGGGAGAACACTGAAGCTTTCTTT.

The rearrangement uses TRBV30 and TRBJ2-7; tentatively, D is TRBD2 (7 bases). CDR3 length: 13 amino acids. Trimming stripped 8 bases from V and 0 bases from J, with 14 bases between. Germline loops: CDR1 GTSNPN, CDR2 SVGIG (reference sequence). The chain's CDR3 is CARGGGVSYEQYF. The CDR3, as DNA: TGTGCCCGAGGAGGGGGGGTCTCCTACGAGCAGTACTTC. Variable domain in full (rest from reference TRBV30 and TRBJ2-7): SQTIHQWPATLVQPVGSPLSLECTVEGTSNPNLYWYRQAAGRGLQLLFYSVGIGQISSEVPQNLSASRPQDRQFILSSKKLLLSDSGFYLCARGGGVSYEQYFGPGTRLTVT.

The chain couples TRBV27 to TRBJ1-1, with TRBD1 identical over 7 bases. V lost 5 bases and J lost 2; bases outside the gene matches: 8. The CDR3 has 15 residues. Germline CDR1 MNHEY, CDR2 SMNVEV (reference sequence). CDR3 sequence (DNA): TGTGCCAGCAGTACCCGGGACAGCGTTAACACTGAAGCTTTCTTT. As protein: CASSTRDSVNTEAFF.

This chain connects TRBV7-9 to TRBJ2-1; a possible D gene is TRBD1 (5 bases). The CDR3 loop spans 15 amino acids. V was cut by 5 bases and J by 6 bases, with 17 bases left in between. Germline lookup yields CDR1 SEHNR and CDR2 FQNEAQ (reference sequence). The DNA of the CDR3 is TGTGCCAGCAGCCCACGGTCTGGGGCCGGCAATGAGCAGTTCTTC. It specifies CASSPRSGAGNEQFF. The whole variable domain, filled in from reference TRBV7-9 and TRBJ2-1, reads DTGVSQNPRHKITKRGQNVTFRCDPISEHNRLYWYRQTLGQGPEFLTYFQNEAQLEKSRLLSDRFSAERPKGSFSTLEIQRTEQGDSAMYLCASSPRSGAGNEQFFGPGTRLTVL.

The chain uses TRBV27 and TRBJ1-6, with a weak D call TRBD1 (6 bases). Trimming removed 6 bases from V and 9 bases from J, with 18 bases in between. Per the germline V gene, CDR1 is MNHEY and CDR2 is SMNVEV (reference sequence). CDR3 length equals 15 residues. For the CDR3, the DNA is TGTGCCAGCAGCCGACCTTGGGACATACGTTCACCCCTCCACTTT. It yields the protein CASSRPWDIRSPLHF.

The rearrangement joins TRBV7-9 to TRBJ1-3, with D possibly matching TRBD1 (5 bases). CDR3 length: 18 residues. Trimming shortened V by 7 bases and J by 8 bases, and 30 bases separated the two germline ends. From germline, CDR1 is SEHNR and CDR2 FQNEAQ (reference sequence). The CDR3 DNA sequence: TGTGCCAGCAACGACGGGGGAGGCGCTGGAAAACGCGAAGACACCATATATTTT. Its protein product is CASNDGGGAGKREDTIYF.

This sequence joins TRBV6-1 and TRBJ2-5, with TRBD2 identical over 7 bases. V gave up 2 bases and J gave up 5 bases; unmatched junction bases: 2. The CDR3 sequence is 13 residues long. The germline V gene has CDR1 MNHNS and CDR2 SASEGT. In DNA, the CDR3 is TGTGCCAGCAGTGAATGGGAGGGGGAGACCCAGTACTTC. It translates to CASSEWEGETQYF.

This rearrangement joins TRBV6-5 to TRBJ1-1; TRBD1 aligns across 7 bases. The junction had 8 bases not matched to a gene; V was cut back by 5 bases and J by 2 bases. The CDR3 length is 15 residues. CDR1 is MNHEY and CDR2 is SVGAGI in the germline V gene. The CDR3 DNA follows: TGTGCCAGCAGTCTGATGGACAGGCAAAACACTGAAGCTTTCTTT. It specifies CASSLMDRQNTEAFF.

The chain carries TRBV6-4 and TRBJ1-5; TRBD1 might be the D (5 bases). Germline CDR1 and CDR2: MRHNA and SNTAGT. The CDR3 is made up of 11 amino acids. The V and J ends lost 5 bases and 15 bases respectively, with 14 bases between them. CDR3 sequence reads: CASSFTGLRHF. For the CDR3, the DNA is TGTGCCAGCAGTTTTACAGGTTTGCGGCATTTT.

This chain connects TRBV10-1 to TRBJ1-1, with 11 positions matching TRBD1. CDR3 length: 17 residues. V shed 6 bases, J shed 6 bases, and the junction held 15 bases outside the gene matches. The V gene's germline CDR1 is WNHNN and CDR2 SYGVQD (reference sequence). The CDR3 here is CASSGTADRGRRAEAFF. The CDR3 coding sequence is TGCGCCAGCAGCGGTACCGCGGACAGGGGGCGGAGGGCTGAAGCTTTCTTT.

V is TRBV2 and J is TRBJ1-6; D ambiguous. The CDR3 length is 14 residues. Germline CDR1 is SNHLY and CDR2 is FYNNEI. Trimming took 6 bases from V and 5 from J, leaving 11 bases between them. The CDR3 coding sequence is TGTGCCAGCAGATTATCGGGCCATAATTCACCCCTCCACTTT. Amino acid sequence: CASRLSGHNSPLHF.